The 20 T cell receptor beta chains below come from one sample, sequenced in a study of T cell repertoires in cytomegalovirus infection. Each CDR3 protein is one row after TCRdb ran MiXCR on the reads. The sample yields about 230,000 distinct CDR3 sequences, approximately 22% seen once. The sequencing input was CD8+ T cells from PBMCs. Source of these receptors: a human donor in good health (CMV status not recorded). Some clones in this sample may be carry-over from other donors' samples.

This clonotype was seen only a few times. The chain joins TRBV29-1 to TRBJ1-1; D remains unclear. Per the germline V gene, CDR1 is SQVTM and CDR2 is ANQGSEA. Trimming shortened V by 4 bases and J by 8 bases, and 14 bases separated the two germline ends. The CDR3 covers 12 residues. As DNA, the CDR3 is TGCAGCGTTGTTAAGGGCGAGCTGGAAGCTTTCTTT. Translated, it gives CSVVKGELEAFF.

This sequence joins TRBV7-9 and TRBJ2-5; no clear D. V was clipped by 1 base and J by 7 bases, with 7 bases between them. CDR3 size: 12 residues. Germline CDR1 is SEHNR and CDR2 is FQNEAQ (reference sequence). Here the CDR3 reads CASSLEGGTQYF. DNA of the CDR3: TGTGCCAGCAGCTTAGAAGGCGGGACCCAGTACTTC.

A few counts support this clonotype. This rearrangement joins TRBV4-1 to TRBJ2-7; perhaps TRBD2 as D (6 bases). Trimming shortened V by 1 base and J by 6 bases, and 10 bases separated the two germline ends. Germline lookup yields CDR1 MGHRA and CDR2 YSYEKL. The CDR3 sequence is 13 residues long. For the CDR3, the DNA is TGCGCCAGCAGCCAAGCTCTAGCGAGCGAGCAGTACTTC. Its protein product is CASSQALASEQYF.

This clonotype was observed a handful of times. This chain joins TRBV19 and TRBJ1-1; D is undetermined. CDR1 LNHDA and CDR2 SQIVND come from the germline V gene (reference sequence). This CDR3 has 13 residues. V was shortened by 3 bases and J by 4 bases, with 9 bases between the two germline ends. In DNA, the CDR3 is TGTGCCAGTAGTATGGACGGAGGCACTGAAGCTTTCTTT. Translating gives CASSMDGGTEAFF.

This clonotype was observed at least ten times. The CDR3 reads CASSLPTSGGAADTQYF. As DNA, the CDR3 is TGTGCCAGCAGCTTACCGACTAGCGGGGGGGCCGCAGATACGCAGTATTTT. This sequence joins TRBV7-8 and TRBJ2-3; TRBD2 aligns across 14 bases. The V and J ends lost 2 bases and 4 bases, in that order; junction bases with no gene match: 5. Looked up from germline, CDR1 is SGHVS and CDR2 is FQNEAQ. This CDR3 region has 17 residues.

The chain has TRBV12-3 or TRBV12-4 and TRBJ2-7, with 7 bases aligning to TRBD2. Unmatched junction bases numbered 10, after V lost 6 bases and J lost 2 bases. CDR3 length: 15 residues. DNA of the CDR3: TGTGCCAGCAGGCCCTCGCGGGACTATGCCTACGAGCAGTACTTC. Amino acid sequence: CASRPSRDYAYEQYF.

This clonotype was observed a few times. This chain connects TRBV7-9 to TRBJ1-1; no firm D call. CDR3 length: 12 residues. Trimming cost V 4 bases and J 3 bases, with 6 bases left between them. Germline V gene lookup returns CDR1 SEHNR and CDR2 FQNEAQ (reference sequence). CDR3 protein: CASSSPHTEAFF. The CDR3 region has the DNA TGTGCCAGCAGCTCCCCCCACACTGAAGCTTTCTTT.

The chain recombines TRBV29-1 with TRBJ2-7; tentative D call: TRBD2 (5 bases). CDR3 length: 17 amino acids. Germline assignment: CDR1 SQVTM and CDR2 ANQGSEA. Trimming removed 1 base from V and 2 bases from J, with 21 bases in between. CDR3 sequence (DNA): TGCAGCGTTGAAGTTTCAGACGGACTTTCCACAGCCTACGAGCAGTACTTC. This encodes CSVEVSDGLSTAYEQYF.

The chain combines TRBV5-1 with TRBJ1-2; TRBD1 matches 8 bases. This CDR3 is 15 amino acids long. Germline loops: CDR1 SGHRS, CDR2 YFSETQ. V lost 0 bases, J lost 5 bases, and 6 bases stayed unmatched. CDR3 in amino acids: CASSLVTGEEYGYTF. CDR3 bases: TGCGCCAGCAGCTTGGTGACAGGGGAAGAGTATGGCTACACCTTC.

The chain combines TRBV10-3 with TRBJ1-1, with TRBD1 as a possible D gene (5 bases). This CDR3 spans 13 amino acids. V was shortened by 10 bases and J by 7 bases, with 19 bases between the two germline ends. Per the germline V gene, CDR1 is ENHRY and CDR2 is SYGVKD. CDR3 nucleotide sequence: TGTGCCAGCGCCCCGACAGCGCAGGTTGAAGCTTTCTTT. Protein sequence: CASAPTAQVEAFF.

As to this clonotype: The junction departs from the called germline gene at one end, perhaps through a read error. The chain carries TRBV7-4 and TRBJ2-2; D uncertain. CDR1 and CDR2 from the germline V gene are SGHVT and SQSDAQ. The CDR3 length is 12 residues. The CDR3 DNA sequence: TGTGCCGGCAGCCCCATTACCGGGGAGCTGTTTTTT. Its translation is CAGSPITGELFF. The full variable domain, its missing parts supplied by reference TRBV7-4 and TRBJ2-2, is GAGVSQSPRYKVAKRGRDVALRCDSISGHVTLYWYRQTLGQGSEVLTYSQSDAQRDKSGRPSGRFSAERPERSVSTLKIQRTEQGDSAVYLCAGSPITGELFFGEGSRLTVL.

In this sample, this clonotype turned up a few times. The V and J genes are TRBV4-1 and TRBJ2-2, with D hard to call. CDR1 is MGHRA and CDR2 is YSYEKL in the germline V gene. This CDR3 contains 12 residues. Deletions cut 3 bases from V and 9 bases from J, with 8 bases between. The chain's CDR3 is CASSQVGRELFF. The CDR3 coding sequence is TGCGCCAGCAGCCAGGTGGGGAGGGAGCTGTTTTTT.

At least ten counts were recorded for this clonotype. This rearrangement joins TRBV14 to TRBJ2-1; a possible D gene is TRBD1 (6 bases). Germline assignment: CDR1 SGHDN and CDR2 FVKESK. The CDR3 extends over 14 amino acids. Trimming shortened V by 1 base and J by 7 bases, and 11 bases separated the two germline ends. CDR3 protein: CASSQGGHWNEQFF. The CDR3 region has the DNA TGTGCCAGCAGCCAAGGGGGACATTGGAATGAGCAGTTCTTC.

The rearrangement links TRBV7-2 to TRBJ2-1, with D perhaps TRBD1 (5 bases). The germline V gene encodes CDR1 SGHTA and CDR2 FQGNSA. The CDR3 runs 16 residues. V was trimmed by 0 bases and J by 7 bases, leaving 16 bases between them. CDR3 residues: CASSLAVGGRANEQFF. The CDR3 nucleotides read TGTGCCAGCAGCTTAGCCGTCGGCGGCAGGGCTAATGAGCAGTTCTTC.

This clonotype has a count of ten or more. The J gene is TRBJ2-7, the V gene TRBV7-6; the D gene is possibly TRBD1 (6 bases). With 2 bases removed from V and 5 bases from J, the gap between germline ends came to 10 bases. The germline gives CDR1 SGHVS, CDR2 FNYEAQ. CDR3 length: 13 amino acids. CDR3 in amino acids: CASSLQGIHEQYF. CDR3 in DNA: TGTGCCAGCAGCTTACAGGGGATCCACGAGCAGTACTTC.

The rearrangement links TRBV7-2 to TRBJ2-7; D gene unclear. Germline assignment: CDR1 SGHTA and CDR2 FQGNSA. This CDR3 is built from 14 residues. Trimming shortened V by 3 bases and J by 1 base, and 10 bases separated the two germline ends. Here the CDR3 DNA reads TGTGCCAGCAGCTTTCTGGGTTCTTCCTACGAGCAGTACTTC. Translated: CASSFLGSSYEQYF. Full variable domain (rest looked up from reference TRBV7-2 and TRBJ2-7): GAGVSQSPSNKVTEKGKDVELRCDPISGHTALYWYRQSLGQGLEFLIYFQGNSAPDKSGLPSDRFSAERTGGSVSTLTIQRTQQEDSAVYLCASSFLGSSYEQYFGPGTRLTVT.

About this clonotype: One end of the junction varies from germline; a read error may be responsible. The chain recombines TRBV20-1 with TRBJ2-7; 7 bases align to TRBD2. The CDR3 runs 14 residues. Germline CDR1 DFQATT, CDR2 SNEGSKA (reference sequence). The CDR3 bases are TGCAGTGCCAGAGTCAAAGGACTAGTTTACGAGCAGTACTTC. Amino acid sequence: CSARVKGLVYEQYF.

This rearrangement joins TRBV27 to TRBJ1-2; unclear D gene. CDR1 and CDR2 (germline): MNHEY, SMNVEV (reference sequence). Trimming left V 5 bases short and J 6 bases short, with 10 bases between. This CDR3 region has 12 residues. The CDR3 loop reads CASSTGGDGYTF. In nucleotides, the CDR3 is TGTGCCAGCAGTACGGGTGGGGATGGCTACACCTTC.

This clonotype was counted between two and nine times. The V call is TRBV6-1, the J call TRBJ2-2; no firm D call. There are 13 residues in the CDR3. Germline CDR1 MNHNS, CDR2 SASEGT. The V and J ends lost 11 bases and 6 bases respectively, with 16 bases between them. CDR3 nucleotide sequence: TGTGCCGGCGATGGTAGAAACCCCGGGGAGCTGTTTTTT. Translation: CAGDGRNPGELFF.

This clonotype was detected a few times. The rearrangement joins TRBV28 to TRBJ2-5; D gene ambiguous. The CDR3 spans 14 residues. The germline CDR1 and CDR2 sequences are MDHEN and SYDVKM. The V and J ends lost 3 bases and 4 bases respectively, with 12 bases between them. The CDR3 bases are TGTGCCAGCAGTTTGGCGACTTCATTAGAGACCCAGTACTTC. Protein product: CASSLATSLETQYF. The full variable domain, in which reference TRBV28 and TRBJ2-5 provide the parts outside the CDR3, is DVKVTQSSRYLVKRTGEKVFLECVQDMDHENMFWYRQDPGLGLRLIYFSYDVKMKEKGDIPEGYSVSREKKERFSLILESASTNQTSMYLCASSLATSLETQYFGPGTRLLVL.